These 28 T cell receptor beta chains came from one sample sequenced in a study of beta chain features in type 1 diabetes. Of the isolated RNA, all was reverse transcribed, and so the sequenced material was expressed TCRB transcripts. Sequencing used immunoSEQ multiplex PCR; TCRdb keeps in-frame clones, though not all of them. The sample has around 240,000 clones; around 10% are singletons. Sequencing used naive CD4+ T cells from blood. The receptors derive from a woman younger than 35 in good health.

The chain links TRBV5-1 to TRBJ1-2; 10 bases match TRBD1. CDR1 SGHRS and CDR2 YFSETQ come from the germline V gene. CDR3 size: 14 residues. Trimming removed 3 bases from V and 5 bases from J; junction bases left unmatched: 4. CDR3 sequence (DNA): TGCGCCAGCAGCTCGACAGGGGGCGATTATGGCTACACCTTC. Translating gives CASSSTGGDYGYTF.

In DNA form, the CDR3 reads TGTGCCAGCAGCCAAGCCTCTGAAGCTTTCTTT. It specifies CASSQASEAFF. This rearrangement joins TRBV4-2 to TRBJ1-1; D gene uncertain. The length of the CDR3 is 11 residues. Looked up from germline, CDR1 is LGHNA and CDR2 is YNFKEQ. Trimming cost V 1 base and J 6 bases, with 3 bases left between them.

The chain links TRBV6-5 to TRBJ1-2; D is ambiguous. V was trimmed by 0 bases and J by 4 bases, leaving 9 bases between them. The germline CDR1 and CDR2 sequences are MNHEY and SVGAGI. The CDR3 extends over 14 amino acids. The CDR3: CASSYSTEVYGYTF. The CDR3 nucleotides read TGTGCCAGCAGTTACTCGACTGAAGTCTATGGCTACACCTTC.

Here the CDR3 DNA reads TGTGCCAGCAGCTTGGGACGGGGTACTAACTATGGCTACACCTTC. Translating it yields CASSLGRGTNYGYTF. The J gene is TRBJ1-2, the V gene TRBV5-6, with no clear D. Trimming removed 0 bases at V and 0 bases at J, with 9 bases between. The CDR3 spans 15 residues. The germline V gene has CDR1 SGHDT and CDR2 YYEEEE.

This clone occurred a few times. The chain recombines TRBV5-4 with TRBJ1-6, with a possible D match to TRBD1 (6 bases). V was cut by 3 bases and J by 7 bases, with 17 bases left in between. CDR1 SGHNT and CDR2 YYREEE come from the germline V gene (reference sequence). There are 16 residues in the CDR3. CDR3 in DNA: TGTGCCAGCAGCTGGGGGGGCAGGGCGAACAATTCACCCCTCCACTTT. Translation gives CASSWGGRANNSPLHF.

The V gene is TRBV27, the J gene TRBJ2-7; D is perhaps TRBD1 (6 bases). Germline V CDR1 and CDR2: MNHEY, SMNVEV (reference sequence). This CDR3 comprises 17 residues. Trimming shortened V by 1 base and J by 3 bases, and 19 bases separated the two germline ends. In DNA, the CDR3 is TGTGCCAGCAGTTTATTCTGGACAGATGATCGAAACTACGAGCAGTACTTC. This encodes CASSLFWTDDRNYEQYF.

This chain connects TRBV30 to TRBJ2-5; TRBD1 agrees at 7 bases. The J call may be in error: the DNA end matches TRBJ2-7 better. CDR3 length equals 14 residues. Per the germline V gene, CDR1 is GTSNPN and CDR2 is SVGIG (reference sequence). CDR3 bases: TGTGCCTGTACGGGGACAGCACCCTTAGGCGAGCAGTACTTC. Translating gives CACTGTAPLGEQYF.

This clone was observed a handful of times. The chain joins TRBV5-1 to TRBJ2-1, with 10 nucleotides matching TRBD2. Unmatched junction bases numbered 4, after V lost 0 bases and J lost 1 base. In germline, CDR1 is SGHRS, CDR2 YFSETQ. This CDR3 spans 17 amino acids. CDR3 DNA: TGCGCCAGCAGCTTGGGTAGCGGGAGGCCATCCTACAATGAGCAGTTCTTC. Its protein is CASSLGSGRPSYNEQFF.

Only a few counts were recorded for this clone. V is TRBV5-1 and J is TRBJ2-7; 10 bases are a match to TRBD1. The CDR3 loop spans 17 amino acids. The V gene end was trimmed by 6 bases and the J gene end by 4 bases; junction bases not matched to a gene: 16. CDR1 SGHRS and CDR2 YFSETQ come from the germline V gene. Written as DNA, the CDR3 is TGCGCCAGCAACCAAGGGGCCCGGGACAGGGGTTCGTACGAGCAGTACTTC. This translates into CASNQGARDRGSYEQYF.

This clone was counted only a few times. DNA of the CDR3: TGTGCCAGCAGTCGGGACAGGGTCACAGATACGCAGTATTTT. Translated, it gives CASSRDRVTDTQYF. The genes are TRBV6-5 and TRBJ2-3; TRBD1 agrees at 9 bases. V shed 5 bases and J 2 bases; nucleotides not matched to a gene: 2. Germline V gene sequence: CDR1 MNHEY, CDR2 SVGAGI. The CDR3 has 14 residues.

This rearrangement joins TRBV7-9 to TRBJ2-3; a weak D match, TRBD2 (6 bases). The CDR3 extends over 14 amino acids. Between the trimmed V and J ends, which lost 5 bases and 1 base, there was a span of 10 bases. The V gene's germline CDR1 is SEHNR and CDR2 FQNEAQ (reference sequence). CDR3 region: CASSRGDGTDTQYF. The CDR3 region has the DNA TGTGCCAGCAGCCGCGGGGACGGCACAGATACGCAGTATTTT.

V and J are TRBV19 and TRBJ1-1, with D possibly matching TRBD1 (5 bases). Germline V lookup: CDR1 LNHDA, CDR2 SQIVND (reference sequence). The CDR3 extends over 14 amino acids. The V end lost 7 bases, the J end lost 4 bases, and 16 bases lay between the germline ends. The CDR3 DNA reads TGTGCCAGTAACTCGGGACTCTGGAGCACTGAAGCTTTCTTT. It specifies CASNSGLWSTEAFF. The full variable domain, completed using reference TRBV19 and TRBJ1-1, is DGGITQSPKYLFRKEGQNVTLSCEQNLNHDAMYWYRQDPGQGLRLIYYSQIVNDFQKGDIAEGYSVSREKKESFPLTVTSAQKNPTAFYLCASNSGLWSTEAFFGQGTRLTVV.

This clone has a handful of counts. This sequence joins TRBV11-2 and TRBJ2-7, with 9 bases matching TRBD1. This CDR3 is built from 16 residues. V shed 9 bases, J shed 4 bases, and the junction held 16 bases outside the gene matches. CDR1 SGHAT and CDR2 FQNNGV come from the germline V gene. The CDR3 region is CARRTGVSEIRYEQYF. As DNA, the CDR3 is TGTGCCAGGAGGACAGGGGTAAGCGAGATACGATACGAGCAGTACTTC.

The rearrangement links TRBV19 to TRBJ1-5; no firm D call. V was clipped by 7 bases and J by 4 bases, with 20 bases between them. Germline V lookup: CDR1 LNHDA, CDR2 SQIVND (reference sequence). CDR3 length equals 16 residues. CDR3 amino acids: CASTLLGEGWNQPQHF. In nucleotides, the CDR3 is TGTGCCAGTACCCTCCTAGGTGAGGGTTGGAATCAGCCCCAGCATTTT.

The rearrangement uses TRBV7-9 and TRBJ2-5, with 9 bases identical to TRBD2. V dropped 5 bases and J dropped 5; count of bases not matched to a gene: 12. There are 16 residues in the CDR3. Germline V gives CDR1 SEHNR, CDR2 FQNEAQ (reference sequence). CDR3 protein: CASSRSSGALFETQYF. CDR3 nucleotide sequence: TGTGCCAGCAGCAGATCTAGCGGGGCTTTGTTTGAGACCCAGTACTTC.

The chain uses TRBV7-2 and TRBJ2-5; a possible D gene is TRBD2 (5 bases). Germline V lookup: CDR1 SGHTA, CDR2 FQGNSA. V lost 2 bases and J lost 2, with 9 bases in between. CDR3 length: 14 amino acids. The CDR3 sequence: CASSLSLAQETQYF. The DNA of the CDR3 is TGTGCCAGCAGCTTAAGCCTAGCTCAAGAGACCCAGTACTTC.

The chain combines TRBV5-1 with TRBJ2-5; 8 bases are a match to TRBD1. The CDR3 spans 15 residues. Germline lookup yields CDR1 SGHRS and CDR2 YFSETQ. V trimming: 4 bases; J trimming: 1 base; junction bases outside the gene matches: 6. This CDR3 reads CASSPVGQAQETQYF. CDR3 in DNA: TGCGCCAGCAGCCCTGTGGGACAGGCCCAAGAGACCCAGTACTTC.

The sample holds a few counts of this clone. This chain connects TRBV10-1 to TRBJ2-3, with D possibly TRBD1 on 6 matching bases. Germline CDR1 reads WNHNN; CDR2 reads SYGVQD (reference sequence). The ends were cut back, 5 bases at V and 1 base at J, with 16 bases in the middle. This CDR3 has 16 amino acids. The CDR3 sequence: CASSSSGPGGTDTQYF. CDR3 bases: TGCGCCAGCAGTTCCTCGGGACCAGGGGGCACAGATACGCAGTATTTT.

This chain links TRBV30 with TRBJ2-6, with 9 positions matching TRBD1. This CDR3 is 19 amino acids long. V shed 0 bases and J 2 bases; nucleotides not matched to a gene: 11. Germline lookup yields CDR1 GTSNPN and CDR2 SVGIG (reference sequence). This CDR3 reads CAWSVGSPGQGTGANVLTF. The CDR3 DNA reads TGTGCCTGGAGTGTAGGCTCGCCGGGACAGGGAACTGGGGCCAACGTCCTGACTTTC.

The chain links TRBV15 to TRBJ2-1, with TRBD2 identical over 7 bases. Per the germline V gene, CDR1 is LNHNV and CDR2 is YYDKDF (reference sequence). The CDR3 is 14 amino acids. Germline trimming cut 4 bases from V and 2 bases from J; bases unmatched to any gene: 2. CDR3 in DNA: TGTGCCACCAGCAAAGGACTAGCCTACAATGAGCAGTTCTTC. As protein: CATSKGLAYNEQFF. Variable domain in full (rest from reference TRBV15 and TRBJ2-1): DAMVIQNPRYQVTQFGKPVTLSCSQTLNHNVMYWYQQKSSQAPKLLFHYYDKDFNNEADTPDNFQSRRPNTSFCFLDIRSPGLGDTAMYLCATSKGLAYNEQFFGPGTRLTVL.

The chain carries TRBV9 and TRBJ2-7, with 8 bases fitting TRBD1. The CDR3 runs to 14 residues. Germline CDR1 SGDLS, CDR2 YYNGEE. V shed 4 bases, J shed 3 bases, and the junction held 6 bases outside the gene matches. This CDR3 reads CASSPRTGNYEQYF. DNA for the CDR3: TGTGCCAGCAGCCCCCGGACAGGGAACTACGAGCAGTACTTC.

This chain joins TRBV5-4 and TRBJ2-3, with D unclear. This CDR3 has 16 residues. The germline V gene has CDR1 SGHNT and CDR2 YYREEE (reference sequence). V lost 4 bases, J lost 0 bases, and 15 bases lay in between. The CDR3 DNA sequence: TGTGCCAGCAGCGATAGTCGGAGCTCTAGCACAGATACGCAGTATTTT. Encoded protein: CASSDSRSSSTDTQYF. The variable domain in full, completed from reference TRBV5-4 and TRBJ2-3, reads ETGVTQSPTHLIKTRGQQVTLRCSSQSGHNTVSWYQQALGQGPQFIFQYYREEENGRGNFPPRFSGLQFPNYSSELNVNALELDDSALYLCASSDSRSSSTDTQYFGPGTRLTVL.

V usage is TRBV11-2 and J usage is TRBJ1-1; 8 positions agree with TRBD1. This CDR3 contains 17 residues. Germline CDR1 is SGHAT and CDR2 is FQNNGV. V lost 2 bases and J lost 0; bases outside the gene matches: 8. CDR3 bases: TGTGCCAGCAGCTTACCGAAAGGACAGGGATTGAACACTGAAGCTTTCTTT. Residues: CASSLPKGQGLNTEAFF.

In its sample, this clone was seen many times. This chain connects TRBV29-1 to TRBJ2-7; D remains unclear. In germline, CDR1 is SQVTM, CDR2 ANQGSEA. The V gene lost 4 bases and the J gene lost 3 bases, with 7 bases spanning the gap. The CDR3 is made up of 11 amino acids. The CDR3 sequence is CSVAGSYEQYF. The CDR3, as DNA: TGCAGCGTTGCAGGCAGCTACGAGCAGTACTTC.

This clone was seen only a few times. The chain recombines TRBV5-4 with TRBJ2-1; the match to TRBD1 covers 9 bases. There are 14 residues in the CDR3. CDR1 is SGHNT, CDR2 YYREEE, per germline (reference sequence). J lost 4 bases, V lost 2 bases, and 1 base had no gene match. CDR3 loop: CASSFGTGYNEQFF. The CDR3 DNA sequence: TGTGCCAGCAGCTTCGGGACAGGGTACAATGAGCAGTTCTTC.

This clone was seen a handful of times. The CDR3 nucleotides are TGTGCCAGCAGCAGGGACAGGGCGGGGGAGCAGTACTTC. Its protein product is CASSRDRAGEQYF. The chain is built from TRBV6-1 and TRBJ2-7; 9 nucleotides match TRBD1. The V gene end was trimmed by 6 bases and the J gene end by 7 bases; junction bases not matched to a gene: 7. Germline CDR1 reads MNHNS; CDR2 reads SASEGT. The CDR3 covers 13 residues.

This clone was seen at least ten times. This chain links TRBV4-1 with TRBJ2-3, with 8 bases fitting TRBD1. CDR3 size: 15 residues. Trimming cost V 4 bases and J 0 bases; bases outside gene matches: 3. From germline, CDR1 is MGHRA and CDR2 YSYEKL. Here the CDR3 reads CASSRGTGSTDTQYF. DNA of the CDR3: TGCGCCAGCAGCCGAGGGACAGGTAGCACAGATACGCAGTATTTT.

V and J are TRBV4-1 and TRBJ2-3, with TRBD2 matching over 10 bases. Per germline, CDR1 MGHRA and CDR2 YSYEKL. The CDR3 totals 16 residues. The V and J ends lost 3 bases and 2 bases, in that order; junction bases with no gene match: 5. CDR3 protein: CASSQLLAGNTDTQYF. CDR3 in DNA: TGCGCCAGCAGCCAGTTACTAGCGGGAAACACAGATACGCAGTATTTT.